This T cell receptor beta chain appears in the sequencing data of a study of blood T cell repertoires in COVID-19. Study background: COVID-19 samples, acute and convalescent, were from the United States, Italy and Spain. T cells, B-cell-depleted T cells, or PBMCs supplied cDNA or gDNA.

The CDR3 length is 14 residues. Germline CDR1 reads WNHNN; CDR2 reads SYGVQD (reference sequence). Trimming cost V 0 bases and J 7 bases, with 12 bases left between them. Original handling: Reference gene primer amplification in the assay estimated nucleated cell counts. Profiling relied on immunoSEQ multiplex PCR, and the TCRdb table lists in-frame clones only, not all of them. V and J calls and clone size follow that table, whereas D and trimming were derived from the DNA. The sample holds just under 350,000 clones, approximately 90% seen once. The sequenced sample was peripheral blood. The chain employs TRBV10-1 and TRBJ2-5; D ambiguous. This receptor was taken from a woman aged 18-35 years who had recovered from COVID-19. In DNA, the CDR3 is TGCGCCAGCAGTGAGTCTCCGGGTTCGGCGACCCAGTACTTC. This translates into CASSESPGSATQYF.